This is a list of T cell receptor beta chains from one sample in a study of CD4 T cells in relation to SARS-CoV-2 and coronaviruses. TCRdb keeps only in-frame clones here, not all; method: immunoSEQ multiplex PCR. The sample lists approximately 59,000 clones; more than 75% were seen once. The sequencing input was memory CD4+ T cells from PBMCs. Every receptor here comes from a human donor in good health. The CDR3 runs from the conserved cysteine through the conserved F or W. The D gene is left open where the match is weak. Clone size is not always given. Where it is, it says once, few, many or a class for expanded clones.

J	size	V	D	CDR3	DNA
TRBJ1-5	-	TRBV6-1	TRBD1	CASSAPQGARTNQPQHF	TGTGCCAGCAGTGCCCCGCAGGGGGCGAGGACCAATCAGCCCCAGCATTTT
TRBJ2-7	-	TRBV5-4	-	CASSLAPLTGTLNF	TGTGCCAGCAGCTTGGCTCCCCTTACAGGGACACTGAACTTC
TRBJ1-5	-	TRBV28	-	CASSLLGVSQPQHF	TGTGCCAGCAGTTTATTGGGTGTCAGTCAGCCCCAGCATTTT
TRBJ2-2	-	TRBV9	TRBD2	CASSPRGLAGIGGLLGAGELFF	TGTGCCAGCAGCCCCCGCGGACTAGCGGGGATTGGCGGGCTACTTGGGGCCGGGGAGCTGTTTTTT
TRBJ1-2	-	TRBV7-3	TRBD1	CASSLGGAGGEGYTF	TGTGCCAGCAGCTTAGGAGGCGCAGGGGGCGAGGGCTACACCTTC
TRBJ2-3	-	TRBV5-1	TRBD2	CASSLGGSGIADTQYF	TGCGCCAGCAGCTTGGGTGGTAGCGGGATCGCAGATACGCAGTATTTT
TRBJ1-4	-	TRBV6-5	-	CASSFQGAGEKLFF	TGTGCCAGCAGTTTTCAGGGCGCCGGTGAAAAACTGTTTTTT
TRBJ1-6	few	TRBV30	-	CAWSIGYNSPLHF	TGTGCCTGGAGCATAGGATATAATTCACCCCTCCACTTT
TRBJ2-1	-	TRBV3-1/TRBV3-2	TRBD2	CASSQYGGRASNEQFF	TGTGCCAGCAGCCAATATGGCGGGAGGGCCTCCAATGAGCAGTTCTTC
TRBJ1-2	-	TRBV4-3	TRBD1	CASSLAVQGSGYTF	TGCGCCAGCAGCCTAGCGGTACAGGGGAGTGGCTACACCTTC
TRBJ2-7	-	TRBV5-6	-	CASSLSGEQYF	TGTGCCAGCAGCTTGTCAGGCGAGCAGTACTTC
TRBJ2-7	once	TRBV7-9	-	CASSLGGTSLGEQYF	TGTGCCAGCAGCTTAGGGGGGACGAGCCTCGGCGAGCAGTACTTC
TRBJ1-1	-	TRBV6-5	TRBD1	CASSRTGTEAFF	TGTGCCAGCAGTCGGACAGGCACTGAAGCTTTCTTT
TRBJ2-3	-	TRBV5-1	-	CASSLTGGRTDTQYF	TGCGCCAGCAGCTTGACTGGCGGGCGCACAGATACGCAGTATTTT
TRBJ1-3	-	TRBV7-9	-	CASSLGQGNTIYF	TGTGCCAGCAGCTTAGGCCAAGGAAACACCATATATTTT
TRBJ1-3	-	TRBV18	-	CASSPASGGSGNTIYF	TGTGCCAGCTCACCAGCCTCGGGGGGCTCTGGAAACACCATATATTTT
TRBJ1-6	-	TRBV3-1/TRBV3-2	-	CASSVQGGSPLHF	TGTGCCAGCAGCGTACAGGGTGGTTCACCCCTCCACTTT